What follows is one TCR beta chain and its context. The antigen remains unidentified. The sample originates from a study of cytomegalovirus exposure and HLA in healthy donors. Overall study: Samples from HLA-typed donors yielded approximately 88 million unique TCRs in an early data release. Broader study findings: Cytomegalovirus association was assigned to about 180 TCR beta chains. Cytomegalovirus status was reportedly diagnosed by the classifier with high specificity and sensitivity. What TCR beta sequences reportedly achieved was accurate prediction of HLA-A and HLA-B alleles in most subjects.

V lost 2 bases and J lost 6, with 14 bases in between. Germline CDR1 reads MDHEN; CDR2 reads SYDVKM. CDR3 length: 14 amino acids. This PCR relied on a set of 60 Vbeta primers and 13 Jbeta primers. TCRdb keeps only in-frame clones here, not all; method: immunoSEQ multiplex PCR. The sample has 130,000 to 150,000 clones; roughly 80% are singletons. This sequence was found in a woman aged 40 to 50 in good health and CMV-seropositive. Sequenced sample: PBMCs. The chain uses TRBV28 and TRBJ2-7; perhaps TRBD1 as D (6 bases). CDR3 residues: CASSLGDRPGEQYF. In nucleotides, the CDR3 is TGTGCCAGCAGTTTAGGCGACAGGCCAGGCGAGCAGTACTTC.